Listed below are T cell receptor beta chains from one sample, sequenced in a study of CD8 T cells in Susac syndrome. One entry per CDR3 protein results from TCRdb running MiXCR on the immunoSEQ multiplex PCR reads. This table holds approximately 190,000 distinct CDR3 sequences, approximately 94% found once. The sample was CD4+ T cells from PBMCs. All receptors derive from a human donor in good health. CDR3s include the opening cysteine and the closing phenylalanine or tryptophan. D genes are given only for firm matches. Part of the rows lack a size; the others show once, few, many or a class for expanded clones.

v_call	j_call	d_call	cdr3_length	clone_size	cdr3_aa	cdr3_nt
TRBV5-1	TRBJ1-1	-	14	-	CASSGGGLNTEAFF	TGCGCCAGCAGCGGGGGGGGGCTGAACACTGAAGCTTTCTTT
TRBV5-4	TRBJ2-5	-	14	-	CASSRLGQGETQYF	TGTGCCAGCAGCCGGCTGGGTCAAGGGGAGACCCAGTACTTC
TRBV6-1	TRBJ1-5	-	14	-	CASSFSQAGQPQHF	TGTGCCAGCAGTTTCTCCCAGGCGGGTCAGCCCCAGCATTTT
TRBV29-1	TRBJ2-2	-	12	-	CSAGQNTGELFF	TGCAGCGCCGGACAGAACACCGGGGAGCTGTTTTTT
TRBV5-6	TRBJ2-3	TRBD2	16	-	CASSLRAGGLTDTQYF	TGTGCCAGCAGCTTAAGAGCGGGGGGGCTGACAGATACGCAGTATTTT
TRBV29-1	TRBJ1-3	-	15	-	CSVEKDSLSGNTIYF	TGCAGCGTTGAGAAGGACAGCCTCTCTGGAAACACCATATATTTT
TRBV7-2	TRBJ2-1	TRBD2	13	-	CASSLGLAYEQFF	TGTGCCAGCAGCTTAGGACTAGCATATGAGCAGTTCTTC
TRBV7-3	TRBJ1-2	TRBD1	13	few	CASSLDRVYGYTF	TGTGCCAGCAGCTTGGACAGGGTCTATGGCTACACCTTC
TRBV3-1	TRBJ1-1	TRBD1	16	-	CASSPETGGMNTEAFF	TGTGCCAGCAGCCCCGAGACAGGGGGAATGAACACTGAAGCTTTCTTT
TRBV4-2	TRBJ1-1	-	14	-	CASSQSTANTEAFF	TGTGCCAGCAGCCAATCAACAGCGAACACTGAAGCTTTCTTT
TRBV19	TRBJ2-2	-	18	-	CASSRVVSGTANTGELFF	TGTGCCAGTAGTCGCGTTGTAAGTGGGACTGCGAACACCGGGGAGCTGTTTTTT
TRBV7-2	TRBJ2-5	-	14	-	CASSLVQWQETQYF	TGTGCCAGCAGCTTAGTACAGTGGCAAGAGACCCAGTACTTC
TRBV28	TRBJ1-5	-	15	-	CASSLIRTVTQPQHF	TGTGCCAGCAGTTTGATCAGGACAGTGACCCAGCCCCAGCATTTT
TRBV5-1	TRBJ2-7	-	15	-	CASSRRGGSSYEQYF	TGCGCCAGCAGTCGCCGAGGGGGGTCCTCCTACGAGCAGTACTTC
TRBV2	TRBJ2-1	TRBD2	14	-	CASSGLAAFNEQFF	TGTGCCAGCAGTGGACTAGCGGCGTTTAATGAGCAGTTCTTC
TRBV6-2/TRBV6-3	TRBJ1-6	-	14	-	CASSYFLGLSPLHF	TGTGCCAGCAGTTACTTTTTGGGGCTTTCACCCCTCCACTTT
TRBV27	TRBJ2-7	TRBD1	15	-	CASTSFGTGGDEQYF	TGTGCCAGCACCTCCTTTGGGACAGGGGGCGACGAGCAGTACTTC
TRBV24-1	TRBJ2-1	TRBD1	16	once	CATSDLHGQGVNEQFF	TGTGCCACCAGTGATTTGCACGGACAGGGCGTCAATGAGCAGTTCTTC
TRBV5-1	TRBJ1-2	TRBD1	14	-	CASRPTGATYGYTF	TGCGCCAGCAGACCTACAGGGGCCACCTATGGCTACACCTTC
TRBV25-1	TRBJ1-1	TRBD1	13	-	CASSEGTANEAFF	TGTGCCAGCAGTGAAGGGACAGCCAATGAAGCTTTCTTT
TRBV6-2/TRBV6-3	TRBJ2-4	-	12	-	CASTTGYDIQYF	TGTGCCAGCACTACCGGGTATGACATTCAGTACTTC
TRBV7-9	TRBJ2-1	-	15	-	CASSSRARGDNEQFF	TGTGCCAGCAGCTCCCGGGCCCGGGGCGACAATGAGCAGTTCTTC
TRBV5-1	TRBJ1-6	-	15	-	CASSRDSGYRSPLHF	TGCGCCAGCAGCCGGGACTCCGGTTATCGTTCACCCCTCCACTTT
TRBV29-1	TRBJ1-2	TRBD1	13	-	CSATPGTGYGYTF	TGCAGTGCCACACCCGGGACAGGGTATGGCTACACCTTC
TRBV29-1	TRBJ1-1	-	11	-	CSVVSAARAFF	TGCAGCGTTGTGTCCGCAGCGAGAGCTTTCTTT
TRBV4-2	TRBJ2-2	-	18	-	CASSQEKPLDSLSGELFF	TGTGCCAGCAGCCAAGAAAAACCTTTGGACAGTTTATCCGGGGAGCTGTTTTTT
TRBV5-1	TRBJ2-7	TRBD1	13	-	CASSGTGLYEQYF	TGCGCCAGCAGCGGGACAGGGTTGTACGAGCAGTACTTC
TRBV7-2	TRBJ2-5	-	11	-	CASSLLGTQYF	TGTGCCAGCAGCTTACTAGGGACCCAGTACTTC
TRBV12-3/TRBV12-4	TRBJ2-5	TRBD2	15	once	CASTVETSGGETQYF	TGTGCCAGCACAGTCGAGACTAGCGGAGGGGAGACCCAGTACTTC
TRBV7-9	TRBJ2-1	TRBD2	18	-	CASSLPGLAGGANNEQFF	TGTGCCAGCAGCTTACCGGGACTAGCGGGGGGTGCCAACAATGAGCAGTTCTTC
TRBV30	TRBJ1-5	-	15	-	CAWSLGFNSNQPQHF	TGTGCCTGGAGCCTGGGGTTTAATAGCAATCAGCCCCAGCATTTT
TRBV9	TRBJ2-5	TRBD2	17	-	CASSVDPSGGATETQYF	TGTGCCAGCAGCGTAGATCCTAGCGGGGGGGCCACAGAGACCCAGTACTTC
TRBV2	TRBJ1-5	-	14	-	CASSGGQPKQPQHF	TGTGCCAGCTCCGGAGGACAGCCCAAACAGCCCCAGCATTTT
TRBV15	TRBJ2-5	TRBD1	13	-	CATSFGQEETQYF	TGTGCCACCAGCTTCGGACAGGAAGAGACCCAGTACTTC
TRBV7-2	TRBJ2-1	-	15	-	CASRLSRGQTNEQFF	TGTGCCAGCAGGCTTTCAAGAGGACAGACCAATGAGCAGTTCTTC
TRBV29-1	TRBJ1-1	-	15	-	CSGRGVGGMNTEAFF	TGCAGCGGAAGAGGGGTTGGGGGTATGAACACTGAAGCTTTCTTT
TRBV19	TRBJ1-6	TRBD1	16	-	CASSIGTTGGNSPLHF	TGTGCCAGTAGTATCGGGACGACAGGGGGTAATTCACCCCTCCACTTT
TRBV20-1	TRBJ2-7	TRBD2	16	-	CSARDVGRGSAYEQYF	TGCAGTGCTAGAGATGTCGGGCGGGGGTCCGCCTACGAGCAGTACTTC
TRBV14	TRBJ1-5	-	15	-	CASSPRAVSNQPQHF	TGTGCCAGCAGTCCCCGTGCAGTTAGCAATCAGCCCCAGCATTTT
TRBV4-1	TRBJ1-2	-	15	once	CASSPHTGNNYGYTF	TGCGCCAGCAGCCCACACACAGGGAATAACTATGGCTACACCTTC
TRBV19	TRBJ2-1	-	14	once	CASTDVGGINEQFF	TGTGCCAGTACCGACGTAGGGGGTATCAATGAGCAGTTCTTC
TRBV5-4	TRBJ2-2	-	14	-	CASSLDANTGELFF	TGTGCCAGCAGCTTGGATGCGAACACCGGGGAGCTGTTTTTT
TRBV5-6	TRBJ1-1	-	13	-	CASSSRPGDEAFF	TGTGCCAGCAGCTCTCGTCCGGGGGATGAAGCTTTCTTT
TRBV19	TRBJ2-2	-	15	once	CASTSGPSNTGELFF	-
TRBV10-3	TRBJ2-1	TRBD1	15	-	CAISALGTAYNEQFF	TGTGCCATCAGTGCGCTCGGGACAGCCTACAATGAGCAGTTCTTC
TRBV12-3/TRBV12-4	TRBJ1-1	-	12	-	CASNHRGAEAFF	TGTGCCAGCAATCACCGTGGGGCTGAAGCTTTCTTT
TRBV19	TRBJ2-7	TRBD1	13	-	CASSTQPGQFAYF	TGTGCCAGTAGTACACAGCCGGGACAGTTCGCGTACTTC
TRBV4-1	TRBJ1-2	-	17	-	CASQPFSDSLSNYGYTF	TGCGCCAGTCAACCTTTCTCCGATTCCTTATCTAACTATGGCTACACCTTC
TRBV20-1	TRBJ2-7	-	14	-	CSARGRGAPYEQYF	TGCAGTGCTAGGGGTCGGGGGGCCCCCTACGAGCAGTACTTC
TRBV12-3/TRBV12-4	TRBJ2-1	-	13	-	CASSLFLEGEQFF	TGTGCCAGCAGTTTATTCCTAGAGGGTGAGCAGTTCTTC
TRBV7-6	TRBJ2-2	-	17	-	CASSRGDRGRRPGELFF	TGTGCCAGCAGCCGTGGGGACCGAGGAAGGCGACCCGGGGAGCTGTTTTTT
TRBV10-3	TRBJ2-1	-	12	-	CAISESSNEQFF	TGTGCCATCAGTGAGTCTTCCAATGAGCAGTTCTTC
TRBV3-1	TRBJ1-2	TRBD1	15	-	CASSQEIDRDYGYTF	TGTGCCAGCAGCCAAGAGATCGACAGGGACTATGGCTACACCTTC
TRBV13	TRBJ2-7	TRBD1	21	-	CASSLVKWYKSGGQGDYEQYF	TGTGCCAGCAGCTTAGTCAAATGGTATAAGTCTGGGGGACAGGGCGACTACGAGCAGTACTTC
TRBV5-1	TRBJ2-1	TRBD2	16	-	CASSAGGLSSYNEQFF	TGCGCCAGCAGCGCGGGGGGCTTAAGCTCCTACAATGAGCAGTTCTTC